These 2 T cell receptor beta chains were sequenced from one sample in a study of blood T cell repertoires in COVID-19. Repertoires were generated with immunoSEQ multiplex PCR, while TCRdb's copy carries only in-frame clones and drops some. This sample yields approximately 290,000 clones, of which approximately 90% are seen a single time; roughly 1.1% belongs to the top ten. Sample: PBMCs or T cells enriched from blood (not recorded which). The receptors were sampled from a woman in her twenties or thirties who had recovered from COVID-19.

The CDR3 DNA sequence: TGTGCCAGCAGCAATTTACCTGGGACAGGGGACAATGAGCAGTTCTTC. Its translation is CASSNLPGTGDNEQFF. The chain links TRBV21-1 to TRBJ2-1; the DNA was not compared with TRBD1, the D call given in the table. TRBV21-1 is an annotated pseudogene. The CDR3 loop spans 16 amino acids.

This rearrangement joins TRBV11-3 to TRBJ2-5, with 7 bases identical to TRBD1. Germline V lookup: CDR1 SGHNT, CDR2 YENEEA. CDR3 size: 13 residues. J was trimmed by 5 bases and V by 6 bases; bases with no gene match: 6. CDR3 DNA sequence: TGTGCCAGCAGGGACAGGTCGGAGGAGACCCAGTACTTC. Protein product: CASRDRSEETQYF. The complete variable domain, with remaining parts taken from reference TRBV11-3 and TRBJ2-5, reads EAGVVQSPRYKIIEKKQPVAFWCNPISGHNTLYWYLQNLGQGPELLIRYENEEAVDDSQLPKDRFSAERLKGVDSTLKIQPAELGDSAVYLCASRDRSEETQYFGPGTRLLVL.